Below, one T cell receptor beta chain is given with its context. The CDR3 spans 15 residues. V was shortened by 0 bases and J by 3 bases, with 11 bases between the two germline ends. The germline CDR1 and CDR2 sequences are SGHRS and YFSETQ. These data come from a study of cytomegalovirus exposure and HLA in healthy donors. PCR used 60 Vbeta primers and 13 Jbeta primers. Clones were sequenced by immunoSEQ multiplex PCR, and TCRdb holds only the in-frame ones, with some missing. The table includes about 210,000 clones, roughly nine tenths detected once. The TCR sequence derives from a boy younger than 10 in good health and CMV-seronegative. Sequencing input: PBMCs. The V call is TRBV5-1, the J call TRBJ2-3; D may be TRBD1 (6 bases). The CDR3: CASSLVGARTDTQYF. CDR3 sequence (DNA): TGCGCCAGCAGCTTGGTGGGGGCACGAACAGATACGCAGTATTTT.